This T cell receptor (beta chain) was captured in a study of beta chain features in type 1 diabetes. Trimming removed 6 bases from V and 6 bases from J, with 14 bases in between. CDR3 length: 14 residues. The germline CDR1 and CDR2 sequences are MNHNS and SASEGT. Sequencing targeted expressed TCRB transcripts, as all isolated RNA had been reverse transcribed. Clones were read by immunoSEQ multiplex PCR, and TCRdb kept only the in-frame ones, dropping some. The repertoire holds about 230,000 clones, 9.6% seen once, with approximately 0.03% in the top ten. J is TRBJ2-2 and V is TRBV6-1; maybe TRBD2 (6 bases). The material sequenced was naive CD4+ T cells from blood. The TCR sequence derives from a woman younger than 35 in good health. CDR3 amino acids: CASSLTRGPGELFF. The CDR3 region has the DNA TGTGCCAGCAGCTTGACTAGAGGGCCCGGGGAGCTGTTTTTT.